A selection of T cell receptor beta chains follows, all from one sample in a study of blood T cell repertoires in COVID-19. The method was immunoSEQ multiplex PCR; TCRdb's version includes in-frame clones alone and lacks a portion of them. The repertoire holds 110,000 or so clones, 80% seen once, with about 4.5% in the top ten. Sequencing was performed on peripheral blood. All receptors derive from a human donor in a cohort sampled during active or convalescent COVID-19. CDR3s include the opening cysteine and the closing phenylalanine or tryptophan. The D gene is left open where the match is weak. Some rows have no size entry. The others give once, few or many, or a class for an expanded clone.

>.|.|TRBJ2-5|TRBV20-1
CSAGQQETQYF
TGCAGTGCAGGACAGCAAGAGACCCAGTACTTC
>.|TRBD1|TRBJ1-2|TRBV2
CASSRDRGGYTF
TGTGCCAGCAGTCGGGACAGGGGTGGCTACACCTTC
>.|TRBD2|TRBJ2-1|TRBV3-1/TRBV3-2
CASSPSSGPSGFNNEQFF
TGTGCCAGCAGCCCATCGTCTGGGCCTAGCGGGTTCAACAATGAGCAGTTCTTC
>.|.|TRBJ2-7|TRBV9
CASSVDPGAGREQYF
TGTGCCAGCAGCGTAGATCCCGGGGCGGGAAGAGAGCAGTACTTC
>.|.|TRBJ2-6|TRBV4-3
CASSLQASGANVLTF
TGCGCCAGCAGTTTACAGGCCTCTGGGGCCAACGTCCTGACTTTC
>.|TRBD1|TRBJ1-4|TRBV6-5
CASTWDRGNEKLFF
TGTGCCAGCACTTGGGACAGGGGAAATGAAAAACTGTTTTTT
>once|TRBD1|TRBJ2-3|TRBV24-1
CATSWTGGGTDTQYF
TGTGCCACCAGCTGGACAGGGGGCGGCACAGATACGCAGTATTTT
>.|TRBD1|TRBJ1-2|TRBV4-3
CASSQDQGGAFYGYTF
TGCGCCAGCAGCCAAGATCAAGGGGGCGCGTTCTATGGCTACACCTTC
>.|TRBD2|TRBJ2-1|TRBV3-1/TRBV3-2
CASSQDRGGLAEYNEQFF
TGTGCCAGCAGCCAAGATAGGGGGGGACTAGCGGAATACAATGAGCAGTTCTTC
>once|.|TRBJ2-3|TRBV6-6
CASSYSRDTQYF
TGTGCCAGCAGTTACTCGAGAGATACGCAGTATTTT
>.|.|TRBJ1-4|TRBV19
CASSWRSFGEKLFF
TGTGCCAGTAGTTGGCGGTCTTTTGGGGAAAAACTGTTTTTT
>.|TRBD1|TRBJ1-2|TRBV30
CAWRPPGQGYGYTF
TGTGCCTGGAGGCCTCCGGGACAGGGGTATGGCTACACCTTC
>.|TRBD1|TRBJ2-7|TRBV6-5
CASKGDRAYEQYF
TGTGCCAGTAAGGGTGACAGGGCATACGAGCAGTACTTC
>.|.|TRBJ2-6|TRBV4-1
CASSRLQGDGANVLTF
TGCGCCAGCAGCCGCCTACAGGGAGATGGGGCCAACGTCCTGACTTTC
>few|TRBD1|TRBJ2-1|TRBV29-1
CSAGTGSEQFF
TGCAGCGCCGGGACAGGGAGTGAGCAGTTCTTC
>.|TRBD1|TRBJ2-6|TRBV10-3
CAISPGQGNSGANVLTF
TGTGCCATCAGTCCGGGACAGGGGAACTCTGGGGCCAACGTCCTGACTTTC
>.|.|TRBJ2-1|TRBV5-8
CASSPPWGLSIALSYNEQFF
TGTGCCAGCAGCCCTCCTTGGGGACTCTCTATCGCCCTTTCCTACAATGAGCAGTTCTTC
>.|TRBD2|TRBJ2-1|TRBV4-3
CASSQASGTRSYNEQFF
TGCGCCAGCAGCCAAGCTAGCGGGACCAGATCTTACAATGAGCAGTTCTTC
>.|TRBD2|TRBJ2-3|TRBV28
CASSFQKNGRVGDTQYF
TGTGCCAGCAGTTTCCAAAAAAACGGGAGGGTCGGAGATACGCAGTATTTT
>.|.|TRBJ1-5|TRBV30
CAWSVGRGGQPQHF
TGTGCCTGGAGTGTGGGGAGGGGCGGTCAGCCCCAGCATTTT
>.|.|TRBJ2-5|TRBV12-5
CASGYLQGYIQETQYF
TGTGCTAGTGGATACTTACAGGGATACATACAAGAGACCCAGTACTTC
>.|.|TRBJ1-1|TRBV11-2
CASSLARGDTEAFF
TGTGCCAGCAGCTTAGCCCGGGGGGACACTGAAGCTTTCTTT
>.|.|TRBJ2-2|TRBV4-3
CASSNRLSVGGELFF
TGCGCCAGCAGCAACCGACTGAGTGTAGGAGGGGAGCTGTTTTTT
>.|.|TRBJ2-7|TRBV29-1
CSVAPTGGEQYF
TGCAGCGTCGCACCGACCGGCGGCGAGCAGTACTTC
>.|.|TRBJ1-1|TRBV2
CASSGERGTEAFF
TGTGCCAGCAGTGGTGAGCGGGGCACTGAAGCTTTCTTT
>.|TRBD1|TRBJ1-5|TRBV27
CASSRDRGINQPQHF
TGTGCCAGCAGCCGAGACAGGGGGATAAATCAGCCCCAGCATTTT
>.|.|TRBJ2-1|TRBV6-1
CASSEDDYLNREQFF
TGTGCCAGCAGTGAAGATGACTATCTCAATCGTGAGCAGTTCTTC
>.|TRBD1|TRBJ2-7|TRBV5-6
CASSLWDRLYEQYF
TGTGCCAGCAGCTTATGGGACAGGCTGTACGAGCAGTACTTC
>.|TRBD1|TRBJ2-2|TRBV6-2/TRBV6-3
CASSYSITGQGQQNTGELFF
TGTGCCAGCAGTTACTCGATTACGGGACAGGGGCAACAAAACACCGGGGAGCTGTTTTTT
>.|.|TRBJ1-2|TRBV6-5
CASSYGRYPISYTF
TGTGCCAGCAGTTACGGCAGGTACCCTATCAGCTACACCTTC
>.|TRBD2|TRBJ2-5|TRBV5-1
CASSYYGLAGNQETQYF
TGCGCCAGCAGCTATTACGGACTAGCGGGAAACCAAGAGACCCAGTACTTC
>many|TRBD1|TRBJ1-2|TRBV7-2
CASSWIGQGKTF
TGTGCCAGCAGCTGGATAGGACAGGGGAAGACCTTC
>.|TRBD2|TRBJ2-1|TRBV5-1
CASSLQTSGNEQFF
TGCGCCAGCAGCTTGCAAACTAGCGGAAATGAGCAGTTCTTC
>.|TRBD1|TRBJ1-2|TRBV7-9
CASTRTGVNYGYTF
TGTGCCAGCACGCGGACAGGGGTTAACTATGGCTACACCTTC
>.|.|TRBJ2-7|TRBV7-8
CASSLVDGNYEQYF
TGTGCCAGCAGCTTAGTGGACGGGAACTACGAGCAGTACTTC
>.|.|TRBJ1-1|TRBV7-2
CASSDRPLSSGGAFF
TGTGCCAGCAGCGACCGGCCATTATCCTCGGGGGGAGCTTTCTTT
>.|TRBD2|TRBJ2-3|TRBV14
CASSQGWTRGADTQYF
TGTGCCAGCAGCCAAGGTTGGACTAGAGGCGCAGATACGCAGTATTTT
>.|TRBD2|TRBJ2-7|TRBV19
CASSISGTSGRRSSEQYF
TGTGCCAGTAGTATATCCGGGACTAGCGGGAGACGATCGAGCGAGCAGTACTTC
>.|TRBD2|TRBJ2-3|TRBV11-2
CASSAQLAGGTDTQYF
TGTGCCAGCAGCGCCCAACTAGCGGGGGGCACAGATACGCAGTATTTT